The 23 T cell receptor beta chains listed next were all sequenced from one sample in a study of blood T cell repertoires in COVID-19. The method was immunoSEQ multiplex PCR; TCRdb's version includes in-frame clones alone and lacks a portion of them. Seen here are about 160,000 clones, over 70% observed once, and the top ten hold about 10%. The sequencing input was peripheral blood. These receptors came from an elderly woman with active or convalescent COVID-19.

J is TRBJ1-2 and V is TRBV19; D might be TRBD1 (5 bases). The V end lost 7 bases, the J end lost 2 bases, and 8 bases lay between the germline ends. The CDR3 spans 12 residues. Germline CDR1 is LNHDA and CDR2 is SQIVND (reference sequence). CDR3 sequence reads: CASKNRNYGYTF. CDR3 DNA: TGTGCCAGTAAGAACAGGAACTATGGCTACACCTTC.

The chain combines TRBV20-1 with TRBJ1-2; 8 bases are a match to TRBD1. The germline CDR1 and CDR2 sequences are DFQATT and SNEGSKA (reference sequence). The CDR3 is 11 residues long. V was clipped by 6 bases and J by 6 bases; unmatched bases: 3. The CDR3 loop reads CSAPTGDGYTF. The CDR3 DNA follows: TGCAGTGCCCCGACAGGGGATGGCTACACCTTC.

V is TRBV4-1 and J is TRBJ1-2; D is unresolved. The germline V and J ends were trimmed by 1 base and 5 bases, with 14 bases remaining between them. This CDR3 is 15 amino acids long. CDR1 is MGHRA and CDR2 is YSYEKL in the germline V gene. The CDR3 DNA reads as TGCGCCAGCAGCCAAGGGGAGGCGGAAGTTTATGGCTACACCTTC. Translated, it gives CASSQGEAEVYGYTF.

This chain connects TRBV9 to TRBJ2-1, with 10 bases identical to TRBD2. Germline CDR1 and CDR2: SGDLS and YYNGEE. After removal of 0 bases from V and 8 bases from J, the junction contained 14 bases not matched to a gene. The CDR3 is made up of 18 amino acids. CDR3 nucleotides: TGTGCCAGCAGCGTAGCGGATAGCGGGGGGTTAGGAGGCCATGAGCAGTTCTTC. It is translated as CASSVADSGGLGGHEQFF. Full variable domain (missing parts from reference TRBV9 and TRBJ2-1): DSGVTQTPKHLITATGQRVTLRCSPRSGDLSVYWYQQSLDQGLQFLIQYYNGEERAKGNILERFSAQQFPDLHSELNLSSLELGDSALYFCASSVADSGGLGGHEQFFGPGTRLTVL.

The chain uses TRBV19 and TRBJ2-5, with 9 positions matching TRBD1. This CDR3 is 15 amino acids long. Germline loops: CDR1 LNHDA, CDR2 SQIVND (reference sequence). V gave up 6 bases and J gave up 5 bases; unmatched junction bases: 10. The CDR3 DNA sequence: TGTGCCAGTAGACCCACAGGGGGCGAGGGGGAGACCCAGTACTTC. It specifies CASRPTGGEGETQYF.

This chain links TRBV5-6 with TRBJ2-2; TRBD1 might be the D (5 bases). CDR3 length: 15 residues. Germline-derived CDR1 and CDR2 are SGHDT and YYEEEE. V dropped 0 bases and J dropped 1 base, with 7 bases sitting between them. This CDR3 reads CASSLGQLNTGELFF. Written as DNA, the CDR3 is TGTGCCAGCAGCTTGGGACAGTTGAACACCGGGGAGCTGTTTTTT.

The chain carries TRBV3-1 (or the pseudogene TRBV3-2) and TRBJ1-2; 7 bases match TRBD1. The CDR3 consists of 15 residues. J lost 4 bases, V lost 7 bases, and 12 bases had no gene match. CDR1 is LGHDT and CDR2 is YNNKEL in the germline V gene (reference sequence). The CDR3 region has the DNA TGTGCCAGCACGTCCCGGGACAGCACTCGCTATGGCTACACCTTC. Protein: CASTSRDSTRYGYTF.

V is TRBV7-2 and J is TRBJ1-5; D remains unclear. CDR3 size: 14 residues. V was pared by 4 bases and J by 3 bases, with 10 bases between. CDR1 is SGHTA and CDR2 is FQGNSA in the germline V gene. This CDR3 reads CASSSTEFNQPQHF. CDR3 DNA sequence: TGTGCCAGCAGCTCTACAGAATTCAATCAGCCCCAGCATTTT.

The chain joins TRBV12-5 to TRBJ1-4, with 9 positions matching TRBD1. CDR1 and CDR2 (germline): LGHNT, FRNRAP. CDR3 length: 17 residues. J gave up 7 bases and V 2 bases, and 11 bases lay outside the gene matches. The CDR3 DNA is TGTGCTAGTGGTTTGACACCCGGGACAGGGATCCCTGAAAAACTGTTTTTT. This translates into CASGLTPGTGIPEKLFF.

This clone has a single count. This chain connects TRBV29-1 to TRBJ2-4; D might be TRBD2 (6 bases). The V gene lost 6 bases and the J gene lost 4 bases, with 19 bases spanning the gap. Germline-derived CDR1 and CDR2 are SQVTM and ANQGSEA. This CDR3 is built from 15 residues. The CDR3 reads CSVSGGTSGKNIQYF. CDR3 bases: TGCAGCGTGAGTGGAGGGACGTCTGGTAAAAACATTCAGTACTTC.

This clone was detected once. One end of the junction fails to match germline, which may point to a read error. The J gene is TRBJ1-1, the V gene TRBV6-5; 8 bases align to TRBD1. The CDR3 consists of 14 residues. CDR1 is MNHEY, CDR2 SVGAGI, per germline. This CDR3 reads CVSSNLGQVAAPFF. CDR3 bases: TGTGTCAGCAGTAATTTGGGACAGGTCGCGGCACCTTTCTTT.

This sequence joins TRBV4-3 and TRBJ2-2; 7 bases match TRBD2. The CDR3 sequence is 16 residues long. Unmatched junction bases numbered 5, after V lost 3 bases and J lost 1 base. Germline CDR1 LGHNA, CDR2 YSLEER. CDR3 in amino acids: CASSHSGGVNTGELFF. CDR3 nucleotides: TGCGCCAGCAGCCATTCGGGGGGTGTGAACACCGGGGAGCTGTTTTTT.

The chain couples TRBV2 to TRBJ2-1; the D gene is possibly TRBD2 (5 bases). The CDR3 runs 11 residues. V lost 10 bases, J lost 9 bases, and 13 bases lay in between. CDR1 is SNHLY and CDR2 is FYNNEI in the germline V gene. CDR3 nucleotides: TGTGCCACCACCCCGCGGGTTGAGCAGTTCTTC. Translated: CATTPRVEQFF.

The chain employs TRBV24-1 and TRBJ2-3; D is ambiguous. The CDR3 covers 16 residues. The germline CDR1 and CDR2 sequences are KGHDR and SFDVKD. Trimming left V 2 bases short and J 0 bases short, with 11 bases between. Here the CDR3 DNA reads TGTGCCACCAGTGATTCTGCGGCGACCAGCACAGATACGCAGTATTTT. It encodes CATSDSAATSTDTQYF.

This clone has only one observation. The chain combines TRBV25-1 with TRBJ2-1, with 9 nucleotides matching TRBD2. The CDR3 is made up of 16 amino acids. The ends lost 6 bases at V and 8 bases at J; junction bases unmatched: 14. The germline V gene encodes CDR1 MGHDK and CDR2 SYGVNS. The CDR3 DNA sequence: TGTGCCAGCAGGGACCCGCGGCGGGGGGGCGGGGATGAGCAGTTCTTC. Translation gives CASRDPRRGGGDEQFF.

The chain recombines TRBV24-1 with TRBJ1-2; D gene unclear. Germline V lookup: CDR1 KGHDR, CDR2 SFDVKD. There are 12 residues in the CDR3. V was clipped by 9 bases and J by 3 bases, with 10 bases between them. The CDR3 sequence: CATQDADYGYTF. DNA for the CDR3: TGTGCCACCCAAGACGCGGACTATGGCTACACCTTC.

This chain uses TRBV12-3 or TRBV12-4 with TRBJ1-5; 9 bases line up with TRBD1. With V trimmed by 6 bases and J by 6 bases, 3 bases remained unmatched. This CDR3 comprises 13 residues. The CDR3 DNA is TGTGCCAGCAGCGGGACAGGGAGTCAGCCCCAGCATTTT. Residues: CASSGTGSQPQHF.

V gene TRBV9 combines with J gene TRBJ2-7, with D perhaps TRBD2 (6 bases). Looked up from germline, CDR1 is SGDLS and CDR2 is YYNGEE. The CDR3 length is 13 residues. The germline V and J ends were trimmed by 0 bases and 7 bases, with 11 bases remaining between them. The CDR3 region has the DNA TGTGCCAGCAGCGTAGGCCCAAGCGGGGAGCAGTACTTC. It is translated as CASSVGPSGEQYF.

This clone was seen a few times. The gene calls are TRBV6-6 and TRBJ1-6; 7 bases map to TRBD1. Germline values: CDR1 MNHNY, CDR2 SVGAGI (reference sequence). V trimming: 5 bases; J trimming: 4 bases; junction bases outside the gene matches: 11. The CDR3 consists of 17 residues. The CDR3 sequence is CASSRTVGTEYNSPLHF. For the CDR3, the DNA is TGTGCCAGCAGTCGGACCGTGGGGACAGAATATAATTCACCCCTCCACTTT.

V and J are TRBV11-3 and TRBJ2-5; D might be TRBD1 (5 bases). Germline V lookup: CDR1 SGHNT, CDR2 YENEEA. With 6 bases removed from V and 3 bases from J, the gap between germline ends came to 17 bases. The CDR3 runs to 15 residues. CDR3 loop: CASRFGALKEETQYF. In nucleotides, the CDR3 is TGTGCCAGCAGATTTGGGGCCCTAAAGGAAGAGACCCAGTACTTC.

This clone was found a few times. The J gene is TRBJ1-1, the V gene TRBV5-1; 8 nucleotides agree with TRBD1. The CDR3 runs 14 residues. Germline-derived CDR1 and CDR2 are SGHRS and YFSETQ. Germline trimming cut 7 bases from V and 7 bases from J; bases unmatched to any gene: 12. DNA of the CDR3: TGCGCCAGCTCCAGACAAGACAGGGGCGGTGAAGCTTTCTTT. It yields the protein CASSRQDRGGEAFF.

This sequence joins TRBV5-1 and TRBJ2-1; TRBD1 agrees at 11 bases. The ends lost 0 bases at V and 5 bases at J; junction bases unmatched: 1. Looked up from germline, CDR1 is SGHRS and CDR2 is YFSETQ. This CDR3 has 15 residues. The CDR3 spells CASSLEGQGDNEQFF. The DNA of the CDR3 is TGCGCCAGCAGCTTGGAGGGACAGGGGGACAATGAGCAGTTCTTC. Combining the CDR3 with reference TRBV5-1 and TRBJ2-1 gives the whole variable domain KAGVTQTPRYLIKTRGQQVTLSCSPISGHRSVSWYQQTPGQGLQFLFEYFSETQRNKGNFPGRFSGRQFSNSRSEMNVSTLELGDSALYLCASSLEGQGDNEQFFGPGTRLTVL.

The chain combines TRBV5-1 with TRBJ2-2; 8 nucleotides match TRBD1. The CDR3 totals 15 residues. Per the germline V gene, CDR1 is SGHRS and CDR2 is YFSETQ. V was clipped by 4 bases and J by 1 base; unmatched bases: 3. The CDR3 coding sequence is TGCGCCAGCAGCATCGGGACAGGGAACACCGGGGAGCTGTTTTTT. Translating it yields CASSIGTGNTGELFF.